The rows below give T cell receptor beta chains drawn from one sample of a study of T cell responses to AZD1222 COVID-19 vaccine. Assay used: immunoSEQ multiplex PCR; TCRdb lists only in-frame clones, some missing. The sample lists roughly 120,000 clones; 87% were seen once. Sequences were derived from peripheral blood, sampled on day 0 of AZD1222 vaccination. These receptors were obtained from an adult in good health. Both conserved end residues are part of each CDR3. D genes are given only for firm matches. Clone size is given for some rows only: seen once, a few or many times, or a class if the clone is expanded.

V gene,D gene,J gene,CDR3 length,clone size,CDR3 DNA,CDR3 protein
TRBV28,-,TRBJ2-7,12,-,TGTGCCAGCAATGGGGGCTCCTACGAGCAGTACTTC,CASNGGSYEQYF
TRBV28,-,TRBJ1-5,13,-,TGTGCCAGCAGCCCCCCGGGGGTAGGGGCTAAAGATTTT,CASSPPGVGAKDF
TRBV27,-,TRBJ2-5,13,-,TGTGCCAGCAGATCGGCGCGTCCAGAAACCCAGTACTTC,CASRSARPETQYF
TRBV12-3/TRBV12-4,-,TRBJ1-1,12,-,TGTGCCAGCAGTTTAGGGGGGGGTGAAGCTTTCTTT,CASSLGGGEAFF
TRBV7-3,TRBD1,TRBJ1-1,13,-,TGTGCCAGCAGCCTGCGACAGGGAGCTGAAGCTTTCTTT,CASSLRQGAEAFF
TRBV27,TRBD2,TRBJ2-3,17,once,TGTGCCAGCAGTTCCCAAAGGACTAGCGGAAAGACAGATACGCAGTATTTT,CASSSQRTSGKTDTQYF
TRBV29-1,-,TRBJ1-1,12,-,TGCAGCGTCGCAGGGCGGGGGACTGAAGCTTTCTTT,CSVAGRGTEAFF
TRBV19,-,TRBJ1-5,13,-,TGTGCCAGTAGTACGCAGGGGAATCAGCCCCAGCATTTT,CASSTQGNQPQHF
TRBV28,-,TRBJ2-7,11,-,TGTGCCAGCACCGCTGCCTACGAGCAGTACTTC,CASTAAYEQYF
TRBV19,-,TRBJ2-7,13,-,TGTGCCAGTAGTAGAAATGGGCCCTACGAGCAGTACTTC,CASSRNGPYEQYF
TRBV28,TRBD1,TRBJ1-5,16,once,TGTGCCAGCAGTTTATCCGGGACAGGGGGGCCTCAGCCCCAGCATTTT,CASSLSGTGGPQPQHF
TRBV28,TRBD2,TRBJ2-5,15,-,TGTGCCAGCAGTTCAAAAAGGACTAGCGTAGAGACCCAGTACTTC,CASSSKRTSVETQYF
TRBV11-2,-,TRBJ2-5,15,-,TGTGCCAGCAGCTTAGATTGGAGTAGCGAGGAGACCCAGTACTTC,CASSLDWSSEETQYF
TRBV28,TRBD1,TRBJ1-2,15,-,TGTGCCACGGGACAGGGGGCTAGGAGGGACTATGGCTACACCTTC,CATGQGARRDYGYTF
TRBV3-1/TRBV3-2,-,TRBJ1-3,14,-,TGTGCCAGCAGCCAGGGGTTCTCTGGAAACACCATATATTTT,CASSQGFSGNTIYF
TRBV4-1,-,TRBJ1-2,13,-,TGCGCCAGCAGCCAAGAAAGAACCTATGGCTACACCTTC,CASSQERTYGYTF
TRBV7-6,TRBD2,TRBJ2-1,15,-,TGTGCCAGCAGCCAGAGCGGGGGCCCCAAGAATGAGCAGTTCTTC,CASSQSGGPKNEQFF
TRBV6-1,-,TRBJ2-7,14,once,TGTGCCAGCAGTGAAGTAAACGCCTCCTACGAGCAGTACTTC,CASSEVNASYEQYF
TRBV9,-,TRBJ1-1,15,-,TGTGCCAGCACCCGATTGGACACAATGAACACTGAAGCTTTCTTT,CASTRLDTMNTEAFF
TRBV11-2,TRBD2,TRBJ2-7,14,-,TGTGCCAGCAGCTTAGCGGGAGGGCCGTACGAGCAGTACTTC,CASSLAGGPYEQYF
TRBV7-8,TRBD1,TRBJ1-1,15,-,TGTGCCAGCAGCTTGAACAGGGGAGGGGGCACTGAAGCTTTCTTT,CASSLNRGGGTEAFF
TRBV28,-,TRBJ2-3,11,-,TGTGCCAGCAGATACACAGATACGCAGTATTTT,CASRYTDTQYF
TRBV7-3,-,TRBJ2-2,13,-,TGTGCCAGCACCGAGTGGGGCACCGGGGAGCTGTTTTTT,CASTEWGTGELFF
TRBV27,-,TRBJ1-2,17,once,TGTGCCAGCAGTTTGAGAAGGGGAGGCAGTGAAGGCTATGGCTACACCTTC,CASSLRRGGSEGYGYTF
TRBV28,-,TRBJ1-1,14,-,TGTGCCAGCAGCCCCGGGCGGTCCAACACTGAAGCTTTCTTT,CASSPGRSNTEAFF
TRBV9,TRBD2,TRBJ2-1,15,few,TGTGCCAGCAGCCCCATGAGCGGGAGGGTAAGTGAGCAGTTCTTC,CASSPMSGRVSEQFF
TRBV7-9,TRBD1,TRBJ1-5,14,-,TGTGCCAGCAGCTCCAACAGGGGGCGAGGGCCCCAGCATTTT,CASSSNRGRGPQHF
TRBV7-2,-,TRBJ1-2,13,-,TGTGCCTCGAGTACCGGTCAGGGGAATGGCTACACCTTC,CASSTGQGNGYTF
TRBV5-1,-,TRBJ2-1,13,-,TGCGCCAGCAGCCCCCGGGACTACAATGAGCAGTTCTTC,CASSPRDYNEQFF
TRBV7-9,-,TRBJ1-1,13,-,TGTGCCAGCAGCCCGACAGGAAACACTGAAGCTTTCTTT,CASSPTGNTEAFF
TRBV11-2,-,TRBJ1-4,16,-,TGTGCCAGCAGTTTTACTTCGGGGGGTACTAATGAAAAACTGTTTTTT,CASSFTSGGTNEKLFF
TRBV5-1,TRBD2,TRBJ2-1,18,-,TGCGCCAGCAGCTTGGCCTTTAGCGGGAGTGGCTCCTACAATGAGCAGTTCTTC,CASSLAFSGSGSYNEQFF
TRBV28,-,TRBJ2-7,13,-,TGTGCCAGCAAGGCAGGGCCAACCTACGAGCAGTACTTC,CASKAGPTYEQYF
TRBV27,-,TRBJ2-2,13,-,TGTGCCAGTCGGCAGGGGACCACCGGGGAGCTGTTTTTT,CASRQGTTGELFF
TRBV30,TRBD1,TRBJ1-1,13,-,TGTGCCTGGAGTGTAAGGGACAGGGGGCGAGCTTTCTTT,CAWSVRDRGRAFF
TRBV2,-,TRBJ2-3,16,-,TGTGCCAGCAGGGTGTTAGCGGCTTGGGGCACAGATACGCAGTATTTT,CASRVLAAWGTDTQYF
TRBV7-9,-,TRBJ1-1,12,-,TGTGCCAGCAGTTCCAATGCGGGTGGGGCTTTCTTT,CASSSNAGGAFF
TRBV12-3/TRBV12-4,-,TRBJ1-1,13,-,TGTGCCAGCAGACCCGACAGGTATAGAGAAGCTTTCTTT,CASRPDRYREAFF
TRBV24-1,TRBD2,TRBJ2-5,15,-,TGTGCCACCAGTGAGGGACTAGCTGTCGGAGAGACCCAGTACTTC,CATSEGLAVGETQYF
TRBV7-6,TRBD2,TRBJ2-1,15,-,TGTGCCAGCAGCGAGACTAGCGGGTCCGCGGGGGAGCAGTTCTTC,CASSETSGSAGEQFF